The clone carrying this T cell receptor (beta chain) was seen many times. Its target is unknown. Germline values: CDR1 GTSNPN, CDR2 SVGIG (reference sequence). The V end lost 5 bases, the J end lost 1 base, and 17 bases lay between the germline ends. CDR3 length: 15 amino acids. This entry is derived from a study of T cells in Graves' hyperthyroidism and ophthalmopathy. Study-wide findings and caveats: Blood also held most thyroid clonotypes expanded beyond 0.001. Stable hyperthyroidism was told apart from ophthalmopathy by a model built on 13 V-J features.

Hyperthyroidism had been newly diagnosed in patients aged 18 to 65, and its duration was under 2 months. Exclusions: uncontrolled infection, other autoimmune disease, pregnancy, lactation. Authors of the study amplified TCR beta CDR3 regions from RNA transcripts. The HTBI primer set drove a first-round RT-PCR of the TCR CDR3. MiXCR, run by TCRdb on the multiplex PCR reads, gives a single entry per CDR3 protein. The sample carries roughly 350,000 distinct CDR3 sequences, over 11% recorded once. Material: blood. This TCR was recovered from a woman aged 30 to 39 with Graves' hyperthyroidism. The chain joins TRBV30 to TRBJ2-5, with D perhaps matching TRBD1 (5 bases). CDR3 DNA sequence: TGTGCCTGGGGTCTAGGCCTGCAGGGCCAAGAGACCCAGTACTTC. Its translation is CAWGLGLQGQETQYF.